Below, 4 T cell receptor beta chains from the same sample are listed, as sequenced in a study of T-cell memory formation after mild COVID-19 listed by TCRdb under 2021. Library creation used 5' RACE. The data were produced on an Illumina NovaSeq 6000. TCRdb applied fastp at Q25 and MiXCR to the public reads, then kept only in-frame beta chains. Each entry is one CDR3 protein sequence, shown with its most common DNA and genes. The sample profile shows over 250,000 distinct CDR3 sequences; roughly 15% of them were found once. The ten most abundant clones make up 22% of the sample. Material: PBMCs or a T cell subset sorted from them (not recorded which). The receptors originated from a man in his late teens or twenties who had mild COVID-19 (a few samples of this study predate the infection). The sample titles of this study are shuffled in the database, so cell type and time point are left out; the donor was told from shared clones.

The rearrangement uses TRBV5-1 and TRBJ2-1; possible D gene TRBD1, 6 bases. In germline, CDR1 is SGHRS, CDR2 YFSETQ. V gave up 4 bases and J gave up 5 bases, with 13 bases separating them. The CDR3 sequence is 14 residues long. The CDR3 reads CASSRPQGDNEQFF. In DNA, the CDR3 is TGCGCCAGCAGCCGGCCACAGGGAGACAATGAGCAGTTCTTC.

This rearrangement joins TRBV11-2 to TRBJ2-5, with TRBD1 matching over 8 bases. Germline-derived CDR1 and CDR2 are SGHAT and FQNNGV. Losses at the gene ends were 5 bases for V and 2 bases for J; bases not matched to a gene: 4. The CDR3 is made up of 14 amino acids. The CDR3 loop is CASSGDRTQETQYF. DNA of the CDR3: TGTGCCAGCAGCGGGGACAGGACTCAAGAGACCCAGTACTTC.

The J gene is TRBJ2-7, the V gene TRBV28, with TRBD1 identical over 8 bases. Trimming at V came to 5 bases and at J to 2 bases, leaving 5 bases not matched to a gene. CDR1 and CDR2 from the germline V gene are MDHEN and SYDVKM. This CDR3 is 14 amino acids long. The CDR3 region is CASSRQGLPYEQYV. Here the CDR3 DNA reads TGTGCCAGCAGTCGACAGGGGTTGCCCTACGAGCAGTACGTC.

This clonotype was seen more than once but under ten times. V usage is TRBV3-1 and J usage is TRBJ2-4; D is ambiguous. V was clipped by 0 bases and J by 9 bases, with 6 bases between them. This CDR3 spans 12 amino acids. Germline V gene lookup returns CDR1 LGHDT and CDR2 YNNKEL (reference sequence). The CDR3 region has the DNA TGTGCCAGCAGCCAAGATTCTGGCATTCAGTACTTC. This encodes CASSQDSGIQYF. The full variable domain, its missing parts supplied by reference TRBV3-1 and TRBJ2-4, is DTAVSQTPKYLVTQMGNDKSIKCEQNLGHDTMYWYKQDSKKFLKIMFSYNNKELIINETVPNRFSPKSPDKAHLNLHINSLELGDSAVYFCASSQDSGIQYFGAGTRLSVL.